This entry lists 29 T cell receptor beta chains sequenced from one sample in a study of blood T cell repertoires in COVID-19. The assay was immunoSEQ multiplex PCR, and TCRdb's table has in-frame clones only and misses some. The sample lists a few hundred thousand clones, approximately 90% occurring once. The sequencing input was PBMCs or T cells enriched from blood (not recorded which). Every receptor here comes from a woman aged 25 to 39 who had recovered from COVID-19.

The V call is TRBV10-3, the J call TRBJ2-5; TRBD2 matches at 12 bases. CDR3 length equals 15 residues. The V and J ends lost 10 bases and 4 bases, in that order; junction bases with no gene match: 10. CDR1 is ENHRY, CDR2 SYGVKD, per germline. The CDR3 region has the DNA TGTGCCACAGGACCTAGCGGGGGGGCCACAGAGACCCAGTACTTC. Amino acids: CATGPSGGATETQYF.

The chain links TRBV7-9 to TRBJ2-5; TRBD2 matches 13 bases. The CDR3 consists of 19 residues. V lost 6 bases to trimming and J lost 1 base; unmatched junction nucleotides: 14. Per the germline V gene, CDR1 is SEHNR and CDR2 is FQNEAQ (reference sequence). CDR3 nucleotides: TGTGCCAGCAGTCGACAACCTCGACTAGCGGGGGGAATCCAAGAGACCCAGTACTTC. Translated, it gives CASSRQPRLAGGIQETQYF.

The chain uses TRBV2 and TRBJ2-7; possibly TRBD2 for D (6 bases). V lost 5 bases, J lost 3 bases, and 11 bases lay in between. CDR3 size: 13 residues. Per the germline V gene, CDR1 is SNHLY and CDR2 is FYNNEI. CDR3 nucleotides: TGTGCCAGCAGTACAAGACTAGTCTACGAGCAGTACTTC. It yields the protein CASSTRLVYEQYF. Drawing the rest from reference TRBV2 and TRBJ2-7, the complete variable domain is EPEVTQTPSHQVTQMGQEVILRCVPISNHLYFYWYRQILGQKVEFLVSFYNNEISEKSEIFDDQFSVERPDGSNFTLKIRSTKLEDSAMYFCASSTRLVYEQYFGPGTRLTVT.

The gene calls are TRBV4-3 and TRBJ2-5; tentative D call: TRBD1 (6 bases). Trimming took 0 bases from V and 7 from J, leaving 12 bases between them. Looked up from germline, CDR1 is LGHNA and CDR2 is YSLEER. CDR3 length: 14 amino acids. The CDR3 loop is CASSQDQGIGTQYF. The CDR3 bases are TGCGCCAGCAGCCAAGATCAGGGGATAGGGACCCAGTACTTC.

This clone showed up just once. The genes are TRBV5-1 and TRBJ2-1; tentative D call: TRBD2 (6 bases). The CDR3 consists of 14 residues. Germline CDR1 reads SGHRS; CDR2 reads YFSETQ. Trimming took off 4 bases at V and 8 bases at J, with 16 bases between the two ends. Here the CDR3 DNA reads TGCGCCAGCAGCGGTGGAGGGGAGGTCGATGAGCAGTTCTTC. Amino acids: CASSGGGEVDEQFF.

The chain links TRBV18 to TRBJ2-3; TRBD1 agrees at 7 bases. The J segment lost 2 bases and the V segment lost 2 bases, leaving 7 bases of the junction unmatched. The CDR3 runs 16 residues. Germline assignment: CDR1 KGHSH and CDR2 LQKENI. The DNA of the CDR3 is TGTGCCAGCTCACCAGAGGGGGCTTCTAACACAGATACGCAGTATTTT. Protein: CASSPEGASNTDTQYF.

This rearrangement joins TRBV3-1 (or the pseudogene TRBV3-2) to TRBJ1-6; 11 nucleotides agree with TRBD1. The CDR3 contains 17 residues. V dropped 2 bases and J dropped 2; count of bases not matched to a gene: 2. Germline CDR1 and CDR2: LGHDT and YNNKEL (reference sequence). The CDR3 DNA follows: TGTGCCAGCAGCCAACAGGACAGGGGGCCCTATAATTCACCCCTCCACTTT. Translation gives CASSQQDRGPYNSPLHF.

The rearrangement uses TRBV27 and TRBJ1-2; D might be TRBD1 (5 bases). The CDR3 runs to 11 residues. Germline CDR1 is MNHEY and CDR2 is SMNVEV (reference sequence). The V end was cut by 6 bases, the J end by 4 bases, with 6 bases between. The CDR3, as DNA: TGTGCCAGCAGAGACAGCTATGGCTACACCTTC. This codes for CASRDSYGYTF.

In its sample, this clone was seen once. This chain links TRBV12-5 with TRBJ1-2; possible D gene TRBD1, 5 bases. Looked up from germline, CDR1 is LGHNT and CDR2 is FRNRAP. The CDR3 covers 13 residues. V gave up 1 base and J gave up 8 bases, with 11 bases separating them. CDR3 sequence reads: CASGLDGAGGYTF. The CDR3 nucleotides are TGTGCTAGTGGTTTGGATGGGGCTGGGGGCTACACCTTC.

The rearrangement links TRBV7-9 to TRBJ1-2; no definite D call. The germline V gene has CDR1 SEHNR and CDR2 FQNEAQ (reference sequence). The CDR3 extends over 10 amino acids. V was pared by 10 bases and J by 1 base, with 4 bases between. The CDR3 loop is CATFNYGYTF. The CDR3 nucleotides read TGTGCCACCTTTAACTATGGCTACACCTTC.

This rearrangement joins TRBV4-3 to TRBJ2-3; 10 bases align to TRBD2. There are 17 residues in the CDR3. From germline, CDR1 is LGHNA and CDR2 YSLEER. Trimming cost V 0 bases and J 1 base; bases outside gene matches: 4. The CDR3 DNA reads TGCGCCAGCAGCCAAGAACAAAGCGGGGGGGGCACAGATACGCAGTATTTT. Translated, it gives CASSQEQSGGGTDTQYF.

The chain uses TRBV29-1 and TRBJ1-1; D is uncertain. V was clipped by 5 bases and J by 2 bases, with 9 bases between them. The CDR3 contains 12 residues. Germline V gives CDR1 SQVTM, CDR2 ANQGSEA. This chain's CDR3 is CSVPEGNTEAFF. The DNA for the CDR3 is TGCAGCGTTCCTGAGGGTAACACTGAAGCTTTCTTT.

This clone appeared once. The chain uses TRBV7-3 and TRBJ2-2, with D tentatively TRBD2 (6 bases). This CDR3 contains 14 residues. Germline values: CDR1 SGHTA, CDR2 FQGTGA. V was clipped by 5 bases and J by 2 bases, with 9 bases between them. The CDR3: CASSPGLNTGELFF. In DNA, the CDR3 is TGTGCCAGCAGCCCGGGACTTAACACCGGGGAGCTGTTTTTT.

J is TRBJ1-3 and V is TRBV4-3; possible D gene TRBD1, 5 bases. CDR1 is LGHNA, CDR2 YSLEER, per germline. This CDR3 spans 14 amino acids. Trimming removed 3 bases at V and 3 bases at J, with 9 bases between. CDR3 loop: CASSHDRYGNTIYF. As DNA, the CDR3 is TGCGCCAGCAGCCATGACAGATATGGAAACACCATATATTTT.

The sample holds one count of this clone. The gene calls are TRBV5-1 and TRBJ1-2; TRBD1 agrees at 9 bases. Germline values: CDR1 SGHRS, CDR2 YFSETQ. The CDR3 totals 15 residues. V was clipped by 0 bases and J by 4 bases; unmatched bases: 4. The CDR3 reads CASSLGTGEIYGYTF. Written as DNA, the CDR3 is TGCGCCAGCAGCTTGGGGACAGGGGAGATCTATGGCTACACCTTC. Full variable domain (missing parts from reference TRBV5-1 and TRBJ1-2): KAGVTQTPRYLIKTRGQQVTLSCSPISGHRSVSWYQQTPGQGLQFLFEYFSETQRNKGNFPGRFSGRQFSNSRSEMNVSTLELGDSALYLCASSLGTGEIYGYTFGSGTRLTVV.

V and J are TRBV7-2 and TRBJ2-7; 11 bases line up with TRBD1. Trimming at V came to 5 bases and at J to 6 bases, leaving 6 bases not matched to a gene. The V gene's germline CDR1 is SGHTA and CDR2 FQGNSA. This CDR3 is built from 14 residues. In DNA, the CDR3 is TGTGCCAGCAGCGGGACAGGGGGGCAGACCGAGCAGTACTTC. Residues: CASSGTGGQTEQYF.

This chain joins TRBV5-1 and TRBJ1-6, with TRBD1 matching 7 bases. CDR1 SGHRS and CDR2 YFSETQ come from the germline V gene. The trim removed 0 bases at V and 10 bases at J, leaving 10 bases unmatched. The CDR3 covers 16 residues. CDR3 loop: CASSLVAGGEGSPLHF. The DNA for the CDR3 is TGCGCCAGCAGCTTGGTGGCAGGGGGTGAGGGGTCACCCCTCCACTTT.

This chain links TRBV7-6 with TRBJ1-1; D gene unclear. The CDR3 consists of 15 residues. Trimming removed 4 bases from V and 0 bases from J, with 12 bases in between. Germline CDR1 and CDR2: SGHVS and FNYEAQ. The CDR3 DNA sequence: TGTGCCAGCAGCTCCCGGGAGCTGATGAACACTGAAGCTTTCTTT. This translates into CASSSRELMNTEAFF. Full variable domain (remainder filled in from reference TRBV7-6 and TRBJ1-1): GAGVSQSPRYKVTKRGQDVALRCDPISGHVSLYWYRQALGQGPEFLTYFNYEAQQDKSGLPNDRFSAERPEGSISTLTIQRTEQRDSAMYRCASSSRELMNTEAFFGQGTRLTVV.

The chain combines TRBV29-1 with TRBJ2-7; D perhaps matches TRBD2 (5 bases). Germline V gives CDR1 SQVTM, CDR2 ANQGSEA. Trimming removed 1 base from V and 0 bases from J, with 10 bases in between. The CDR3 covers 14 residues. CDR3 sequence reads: CSVEVAGSSYEQYF. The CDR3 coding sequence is TGCAGCGTTGAAGTCGCTGGGAGCTCCTACGAGCAGTACTTC.

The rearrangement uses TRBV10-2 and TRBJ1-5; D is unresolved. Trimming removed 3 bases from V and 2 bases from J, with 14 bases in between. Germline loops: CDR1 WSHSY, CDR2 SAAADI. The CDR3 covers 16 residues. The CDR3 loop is CASSDPQTGGNQPQHF. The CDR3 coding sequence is TGCGCCAGCAGTGATCCCCAGACCGGGGGCAATCAGCCCCAGCATTTT.

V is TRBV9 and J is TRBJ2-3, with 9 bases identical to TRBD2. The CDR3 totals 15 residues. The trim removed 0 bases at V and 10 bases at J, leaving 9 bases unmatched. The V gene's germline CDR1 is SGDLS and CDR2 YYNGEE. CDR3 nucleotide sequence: TGTGCCAGCAGCGTAGTTGGGGCTAGCGGGGATGCGCAGTATTTT. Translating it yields CASSVVGASGDAQYF.

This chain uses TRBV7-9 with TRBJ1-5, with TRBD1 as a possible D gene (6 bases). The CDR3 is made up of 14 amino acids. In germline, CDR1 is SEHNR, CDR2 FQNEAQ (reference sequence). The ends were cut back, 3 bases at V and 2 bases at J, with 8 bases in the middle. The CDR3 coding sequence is TGTGCCAGCAGCTTCCCAGGGGGCAATCAGCCCCAGCATTTT. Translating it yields CASSFPGGNQPQHF.

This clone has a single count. CDR3 amino acids: CASSAQGAWQPQHF. The CDR3 DNA is TGTGCCAGCAGCGCACAGGGGGCTTGGCAGCCCCAGCATTTT. The chain recombines TRBV7-2 with TRBJ1-5; 9 bases line up with TRBD1. Trimming at V came to 5 bases and at J to 7 bases, leaving 6 bases not matched to a gene. Germline CDR1 SGHTA, CDR2 FQGNSA. This CDR3 has 14 residues.

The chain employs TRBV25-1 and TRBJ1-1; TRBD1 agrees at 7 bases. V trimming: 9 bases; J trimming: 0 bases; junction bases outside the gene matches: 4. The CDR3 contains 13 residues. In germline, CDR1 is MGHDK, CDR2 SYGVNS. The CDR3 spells CASNDRVNTEAFF. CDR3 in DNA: TGTGCCAGTAACGACAGGGTGAACACTGAAGCTTTCTTT.

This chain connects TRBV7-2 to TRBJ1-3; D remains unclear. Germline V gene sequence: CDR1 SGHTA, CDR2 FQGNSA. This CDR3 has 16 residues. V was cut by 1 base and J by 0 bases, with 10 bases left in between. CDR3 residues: CASSLESGFSGNTIYF. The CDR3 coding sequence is TGTGCCAGCAGCTTAGAGTCGGGATTCTCTGGAAACACCATATATTTT.

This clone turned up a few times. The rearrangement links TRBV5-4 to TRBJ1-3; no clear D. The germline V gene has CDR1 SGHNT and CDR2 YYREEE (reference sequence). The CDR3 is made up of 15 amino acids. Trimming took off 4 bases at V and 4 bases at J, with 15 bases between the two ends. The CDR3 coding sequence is TGTGCCAGCAGCCCATGGGAGGAATCGGGAAACACCATATATTTT. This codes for CASSPWEESGNTIYF. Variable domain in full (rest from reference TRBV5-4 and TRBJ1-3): ETGVTQSPTHLIKTRGQQVTLRCSSQSGHNTVSWYQQALGQGPQFIFQYYREEENGRGNFPPRFSGLQFPNYSSELNVNALELDDSALYLCASSPWEESGNTIYFGEGSWLTVV.

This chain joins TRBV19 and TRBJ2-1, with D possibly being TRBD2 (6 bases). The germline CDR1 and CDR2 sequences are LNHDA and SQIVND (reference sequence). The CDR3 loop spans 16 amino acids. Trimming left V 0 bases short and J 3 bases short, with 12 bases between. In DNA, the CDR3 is TGTGCCAGTAGTATAGATGGCGGGGCTTTCTACAATGAGCAGTTCTTC. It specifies CASSIDGGAFYNEQFF.

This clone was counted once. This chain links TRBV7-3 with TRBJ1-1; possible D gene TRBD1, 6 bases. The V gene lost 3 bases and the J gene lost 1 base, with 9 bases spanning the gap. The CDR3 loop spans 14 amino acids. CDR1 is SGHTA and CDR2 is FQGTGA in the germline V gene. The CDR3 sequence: CASSLGHGNTEAFF. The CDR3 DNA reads TGTGCCAGCAGCTTGGGACATGGGAACACTGAAGCTTTCTTT.

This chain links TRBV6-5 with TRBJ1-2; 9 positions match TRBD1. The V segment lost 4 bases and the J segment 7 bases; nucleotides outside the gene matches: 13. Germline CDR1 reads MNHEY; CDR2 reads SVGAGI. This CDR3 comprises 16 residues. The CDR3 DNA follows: TGTGCCAGCAGTTCCACTGGACAGGGGTTTGTTGGTGGCTACACCTTC. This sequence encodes CASSSTGQGFVGGYTF.